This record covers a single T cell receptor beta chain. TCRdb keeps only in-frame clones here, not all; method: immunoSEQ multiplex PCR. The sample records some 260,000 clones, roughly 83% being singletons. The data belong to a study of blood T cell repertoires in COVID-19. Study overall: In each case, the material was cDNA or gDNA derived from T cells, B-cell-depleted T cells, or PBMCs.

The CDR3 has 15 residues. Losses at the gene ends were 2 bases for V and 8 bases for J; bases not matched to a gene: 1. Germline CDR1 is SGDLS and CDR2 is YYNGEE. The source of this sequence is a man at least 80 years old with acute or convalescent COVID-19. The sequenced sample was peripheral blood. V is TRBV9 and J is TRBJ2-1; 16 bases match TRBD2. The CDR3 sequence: CASSVGTSGGDEQFF. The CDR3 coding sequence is TGTGCCAGCAGCGTCGGGACTAGCGGGGGGGATGAGCAGTTCTTC.